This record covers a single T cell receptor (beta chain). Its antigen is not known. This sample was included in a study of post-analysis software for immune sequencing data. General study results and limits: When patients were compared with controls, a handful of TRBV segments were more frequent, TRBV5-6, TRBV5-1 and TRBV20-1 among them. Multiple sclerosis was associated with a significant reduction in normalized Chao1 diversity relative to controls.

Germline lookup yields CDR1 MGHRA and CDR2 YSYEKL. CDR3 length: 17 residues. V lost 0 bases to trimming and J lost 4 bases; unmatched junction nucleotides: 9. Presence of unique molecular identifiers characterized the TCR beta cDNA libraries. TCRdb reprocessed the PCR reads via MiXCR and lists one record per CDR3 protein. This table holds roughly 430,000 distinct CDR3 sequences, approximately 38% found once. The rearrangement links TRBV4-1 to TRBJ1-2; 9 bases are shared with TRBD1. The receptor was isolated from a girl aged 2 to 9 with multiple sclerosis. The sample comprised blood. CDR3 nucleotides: TGCGCCAGCAGCCAAGATAGGAGCACAGGGGGCGGCTATGGCTACACCTTC. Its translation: CASSQDRSTGGGYGYTF.